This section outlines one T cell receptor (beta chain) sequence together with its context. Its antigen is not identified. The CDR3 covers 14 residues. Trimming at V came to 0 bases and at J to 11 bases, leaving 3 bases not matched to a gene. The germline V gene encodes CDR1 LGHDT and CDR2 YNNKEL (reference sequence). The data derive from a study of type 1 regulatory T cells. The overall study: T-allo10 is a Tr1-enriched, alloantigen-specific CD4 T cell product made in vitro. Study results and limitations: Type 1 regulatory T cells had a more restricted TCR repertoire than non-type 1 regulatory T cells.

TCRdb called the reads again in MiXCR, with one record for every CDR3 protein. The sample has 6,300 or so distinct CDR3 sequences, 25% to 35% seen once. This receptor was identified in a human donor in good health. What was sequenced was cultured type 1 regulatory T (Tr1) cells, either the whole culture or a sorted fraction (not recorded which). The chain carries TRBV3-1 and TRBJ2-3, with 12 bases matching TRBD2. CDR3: CASSQEASGREQYF. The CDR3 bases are TGTGCCAGCAGCCAAGAAGCTAGCGGGAGGGAGCAGTATTTT.